A single sample is the source of the 8 T cell receptor beta chains below, sequenced in a study of T-cell reconstitution after alpha-beta-depleted transplantation in children. Unique molecular identifiers were incorporated into the prepared TCRbeta library. One entry per CDR3 protein, called by TCRdb with MiXCR from the PCR reads. This table holds roughly 200,000 distinct CDR3 sequences, roughly 9% found once. Sequencing used PBMCs from the stem cell graft donor, obtained from the stem cell graft. The receptors derive from a human donor who donated a stem cell graft to a child with acute lymphoblastic leukemia.

The rearrangement uses TRBV11-3 and TRBJ2-7; 9 nucleotides agree with TRBD1. The CDR3 is 15 residues long. CDR1 and CDR2 (germline): SGHNT, YENEEA. Trimming at V came to 1 base and at J to 2 bases, leaving 3 bases not matched to a gene. CDR3 in DNA: TGTGCCAGCAGCTTAGCGACAGGGGGACCCTACGAGCAGTACTTC. Protein sequence: CASSLATGGPYEQYF. The variable domain in full, with the rest retrieved from reference TRBV11-3 and TRBJ2-7, is EAGVVQSPRYKIIEKKQPVAFWCNPISGHNTLYWYLQNLGQGPELLIRYENEEAVDDSQLPKDRFSAERLKGVDSTLKIQPAELGDSAVYLCASSLATGGPYEQYFGPGTRLTVT.

About this clonotype: One base away lies a much larger clone, so this may be a sequencing read error. The rearrangement uses TRBV7-2 and TRBJ2-3; D possibly matches TRBD1 or TRBD2 (5 bases each). CDR3 length: 16 residues. CDR1 is SGHTA and CDR2 is FQGNSA in the germline V gene. The CDR3 coding sequence is TGTGTCAGCAGCTTAGCGCCCGCCAGGGGCACAGATACGCAGTATTTT. Its translation: CVSSLAPARGTDTQYF.

This clonotype appeared a few times. The chain couples TRBV5-6 to TRBJ1-2; D ambiguous. V lost 4 bases and J lost 5, with 15 bases in between. The CDR3 runs 14 residues. Germline V gene lookup returns CDR1 SGHDT and CDR2 YYEEEE. CDR3 region: CASSPEESFYGYTF. The DNA for the CDR3 is TGTGCCAGCAGCCCTGAAGAGAGTTTTTATGGCTACACCTTC.

In this sample, this clonotype turned up many times. The CDR3 nucleotides are TGTGCCAGCTCACCGGGACTGAGGATCTCCTACAATGAGCAGTTCTTC. Residues: CASSPGLRISYNEQFF. The chain carries TRBV18 and TRBJ2-1; a weak D match, TRBD2 (6 bases). Germline assignment: CDR1 KGHSH and CDR2 LQKENI. The CDR3 is 16 amino acids. The V end lost 3 bases, the J end lost 0 bases, and 12 bases lay between the germline ends.

This clonotype was counted a few times. The rearrangement joins TRBV12-3 or TRBV12-4 to TRBJ1-5; D unresolved. The V end lost 5 bases, the J end lost 0 bases, and 11 bases lay between the germline ends. The CDR3 has 15 amino acids. CDR3 loop: CASSPREGSNQPQHF. CDR3 DNA: TGTGCCAGCAGTCCTCGGGAGGGTAGCAATCAGCCCCAGCATTTT.

V gene TRBV7-9 combines with J gene TRBJ1-5; tentatively, D is TRBD1 (5 bases). Germline V CDR1 and CDR2: SEHNR, FQNEAQ (reference sequence). This CDR3 has 16 residues. Deletions cut 0 bases from V and 9 bases from J, with 18 bases between. CDR3 region: CASSLAIAGASWPQHF. CDR3 nucleotides: TGTGCCAGCAGCTTAGCGATCGCCGGGGCCTCTTGGCCCCAGCATTTT.

This clonotype was observed many times. The V call is TRBV5-1, the J call TRBJ2-7; D is perhaps TRBD1 or TRBD2 (5 bases each). From germline, CDR1 is SGHRS and CDR2 YFSETQ. Trimming took off 0 bases at V and 4 bases at J, with 17 bases between the two ends. The CDR3 covers 16 residues. Here the CDR3 DNA reads TGCGCCAGCAGCTTGGAGGGGCAGGGAACTAGGTACGAGCAGTACTTC. It yields the protein CASSLEGQGTRYEQYF.

This clonotype was seen a few times. The chain carries TRBV10-3 and TRBJ1-2, with D possibly matching TRBD1 (6 bases). CDR1 and CDR2 from the germline V gene are ENHRY and SYGVKD. The CDR3 has 18 residues. Trimming stripped 0 bases from V and 6 bases from J, with 23 bases between. The CDR3 DNA reads as TGTGCCATCAGTGAGTCGGGGAGGAGGGGGAGCCGTAATGATGGCTACACCTTC. Protein: CAISESGRRGSRNDGYTF.